Listed here are 16 T cell receptor beta chains from one sample, sequenced in a study of OX40 agonist ivuxolimab in advanced cancers. Generated by immunoSEQ multiplex PCR, the TCRdb table keeps only in-frame clones and is missing some. The data contain approximately 80,000 clones, 89% of them singletons. Sequencing was performed on CD4+ or CD8+ T cells sorted from blood, taken in a trial of the OX40 agonist ivuxolimab. Receptor source: an adult with an advanced solid tumor such as melanoma, head and neck, liver or kidney cancer.

The J gene is TRBJ2-4, the V gene TRBV21-1. TRBV21-1 is a pseudogene. The CDR3 has 15 amino acids. CDR3 nucleotides: TGTGCCAGCAGCAAAGGGGGAGGGGGCGAAAACATTCAGTACTTC. Amino acid sequence: CASSKGGGGENIQYF.

This chain joins TRBV30 and TRBJ2-5; 14 bases align to TRBD2. This CDR3 spans 17 amino acids. Germline CDR1 is GTSNPN and CDR2 is SVGIG (reference sequence). Trimming at V came to 2 bases and at J to 2 bases, leaving 7 bases not matched to a gene. The CDR3 bases are TGTGCCTGGAGTAAGTTCTGGACTAGCGGGAGGCAAGAGACCCAGTACTTC. It is translated as CAWSKFWTSGRQETQYF.

This chain connects TRBV19 to TRBJ1-5, with 8 bases aligning to TRBD1. The ends lost 5 bases at V and 1 base at J; junction bases unmatched: 16. This CDR3 has 19 amino acids. Germline CDR1 is LNHDA and CDR2 is SQIVND (reference sequence). Here the CDR3 reads CASSSPPRQGIMSNQPQHF. In DNA form, the CDR3 reads TGTGCCAGTAGTTCCCCGCCCCGACAGGGGATAATGAGCAATCAGCCCCAGCATTTT. Based on the CDR3 plus reference TRBV19 and TRBJ1-5, the full variable domain is DGGITQSPKYLFRKEGQNVTLSCEQNLNHDAMYWYRQDPGQGLRLIYYSQIVNDFQKGDIAEGYSVSREKKESFPLTVTSAQKNPTAFYLCASSSPPRQGIMSNQPQHFGDGTRLSIL.

This rearrangement joins TRBV19 to TRBJ2-1; no clear D gene. The V end lost 8 bases, the J end lost 9 bases, and 11 bases lay between the germline ends. This CDR3 is built from 11 residues. Germline CDR1 is LNHDA and CDR2 is SQIVND (reference sequence). CDR3 region: CASRSLREQFF. Written as DNA, the CDR3 is TGTGCCAGTCGGAGTCTACGTGAGCAGTTCTTC.

V and J are TRBV2 and TRBJ2-2; 13 bases match TRBD2. The CDR3 runs to 15 residues. With 6 bases clipped from V and 4 bases from J, the junction kept 2 bases outside the gene matches. The V gene's germline CDR1 is SNHLY and CDR2 FYNNEI. The CDR3 spells CASRLAGGPTGELFF. CDR3 sequence (DNA): TGTGCCAGCAGACTAGCGGGGGGGCCCACCGGGGAGCTGTTTTTT.

The V call is TRBV4-3, the J call TRBJ2-5; D gene ambiguous. Trimming stripped 1 base from V and 4 bases from J, with 7 bases between. The CDR3 extends over 13 amino acids. CDR1 and CDR2 (germline): LGHNA, YSLEER. CDR3 DNA sequence: TGCGCCAGCAGCCAAGGAGTTCTAGAGACCCAGTACTTC. Amino acids: CASSQGVLETQYF.

This chain joins TRBV4-3 and TRBJ1-2, with D tentatively TRBD1 (5 bases). This CDR3 comprises 15 residues. Germline V gives CDR1 LGHNA, CDR2 YSLEER. Trimming pared 6 bases from V and 2 bases from J, leaving 16 bases between. CDR3 loop: CASSTTVGTNYGYTF. Here the CDR3 DNA reads TGCGCCAGCAGTACTACTGTGGGGACCAACTATGGCTACACCTTC.

The genes are TRBV5-8 and TRBJ1-5, with D possibly TRBD1 on 5 matching bases. Per the germline V gene, CDR1 is SGHTS and CDR2 is YDEGEE. The length of the CDR3 is 15 residues. Deletions cut 4 bases from V and 3 bases from J, with 14 bases between. CDR3 sequence (DNA): TGTGCCAGCAGCCCTAGACTGACAGTCAATCAGCCCCAGCATTTT. It specifies CASSPRLTVNQPQHF.

The genes are TRBV28 and TRBJ1-3, with a weak D call TRBD1 (5 bases). The germline CDR1 and CDR2 sequences are MDHEN and SYDVKM. The CDR3 runs to 14 residues. Deletions cut 5 bases from V and 6 bases from J, with 14 bases between. The CDR3 protein is CASSRGTLENTIYF. CDR3 coding DNA: TGTGCCAGCAGTAGAGGGACCCTTGAAAACACCATATATTTT.

This chain uses TRBV5-1 with TRBJ2-3; D gene uncertain. V was pared by 4 bases and J by 0 bases, with 15 bases between. CDR3 length: 16 amino acids. Germline CDR1 reads SGHRS; CDR2 reads YFSETQ. The CDR3 DNA sequence: TGCGCCAGCAGCCCCCCTTTTCAGACTAGCACAGATACGCAGTATTTT. It codes for CASSPPFQTSTDTQYF. Using reference TRBV5-1 and TRBJ2-3 for the parts outside the CDR3, the full variable domain is KAGVTQTPRYLIKTRGQQVTLSCSPISGHRSVSWYQQTPGQGLQFLFEYFSETQRNKGNFPGRFSGRQFSNSRSEMNVSTLELGDSALYLCASSPPFQTSTDTQYFGPGTRLTVL.

This clone was picked up one time. This chain connects TRBV15 to TRBJ1-2; unclear D gene. The CDR3 length is 16 residues. The V end was cut by 0 bases, the J end by 1 base, with 12 bases between. Germline CDR1 LNHNV, CDR2 YYDKDF (reference sequence). The CDR3 nucleotides read TGTGCCACCAGCAGAGACCTAATCCAAAGTAACTATGGCTACACCTTC. Its protein is CATSRDLIQSNYGYTF.

In this sample, this clone turned up once. The V gene is TRBV19, the J gene TRBJ1-5; no reliable D call. Germline V gene lookup returns CDR1 LNHDA and CDR2 SQIVND (reference sequence). The germline V and J ends were trimmed by 2 bases and 6 bases, with 11 bases remaining between them. The CDR3 has 14 residues. The CDR3 protein is CASSINEGGQPQHF. DNA for the CDR3: TGTGCCAGTAGTATAAATGAGGGAGGTCAGCCCCAGCATTTT.

This rearrangement joins TRBV7-2 to TRBJ1-4; the D is unclear. Trimming removed 0 bases from V and 7 bases from J, with 9 bases in between. The CDR3 runs 14 residues. CDR1 and CDR2 (germline): SGHTA, FQGNSA. CDR3 nucleotides: TGTGCCAGCAGCTTAGCTGGGCATAGTGAAAAACTGTTTTTT. Translating gives CASSLAGHSEKLFF.

The chain joins TRBV7-9 to TRBJ1-4; D not resolved. The germline V gene encodes CDR1 SEHNR and CDR2 FQNEAQ (reference sequence). Trimming pared 4 bases from V and 4 bases from J, leaving 7 bases between. The CDR3 extends over 13 amino acids. The DNA of the CDR3 is TGTGCCAGCAGCTACGCGTTTAATGAAAAACTGTTTTTT. Amino acids: CASSYAFNEKLFF.

V is TRBV28 and J is TRBJ2-3, with 9 bases fitting TRBD2. Germline CDR1 is MDHEN and CDR2 is SYDVKM. The CDR3 contains 15 residues. Trimming at V came to 2 bases and at J to 0 bases, leaving 0 bases not matched to a gene. The CDR3 DNA is TGTGCCAGCAGTTTAGCGGGGGGGAGCACAGATACGCAGTATTTT. It yields the protein CASSLAGGSTDTQYF.

V usage is TRBV6-5 and J usage is TRBJ1-1; D is ambiguous. Germline loops: CDR1 MNHEY, CDR2 SVGAGI. The CDR3 extends over 15 amino acids. Trimming took off 2 bases at V and 0 bases at J, with 10 bases between the two ends. The CDR3, as DNA: TGTGCCAGCAGTTACACCGGTAGTATGAACACTGAAGCTTTCTTT. Residues: CASSYTGSMNTEAFF.